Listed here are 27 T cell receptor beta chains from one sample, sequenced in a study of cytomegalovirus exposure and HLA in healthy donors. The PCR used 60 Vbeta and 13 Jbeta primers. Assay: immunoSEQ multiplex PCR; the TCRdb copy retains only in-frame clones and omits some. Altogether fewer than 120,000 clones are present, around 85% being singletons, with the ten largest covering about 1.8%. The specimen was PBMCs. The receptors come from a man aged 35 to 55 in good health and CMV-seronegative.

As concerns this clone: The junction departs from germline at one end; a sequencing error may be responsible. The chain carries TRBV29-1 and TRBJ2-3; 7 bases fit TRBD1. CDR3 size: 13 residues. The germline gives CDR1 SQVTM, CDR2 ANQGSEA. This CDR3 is CSVDPSGTDTRYF. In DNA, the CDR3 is TGCAGCGTAGACCCTTCGGGGACAGATACGCGGTATTTT.

CDR3 nucleotide sequence: TGTGCCAGCAGTGTAGGAGGGTGGGACGGCTACACCTTC. Its translation is CASSVGGWDGYTF. The rearrangement links TRBV6-1 to TRBJ1-2; D is possibly TRBD1 (5 bases). From germline, CDR1 is MNHNS and CDR2 SASEGT. V was cut by 4 bases and J by 8 bases, with 14 bases left in between. The CDR3 consists of 13 residues.

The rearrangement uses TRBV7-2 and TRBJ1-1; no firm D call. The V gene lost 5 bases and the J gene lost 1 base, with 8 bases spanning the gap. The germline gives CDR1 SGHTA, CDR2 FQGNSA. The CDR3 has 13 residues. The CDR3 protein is CASSRQENTEAFF. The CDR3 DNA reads TGTGCCAGCAGCCGCCAGGAGAACACTGAAGCTTTCTTT.

The CDR3 DNA sequence: TGTGCCAGCAGCTTGGGGAACAGCCTTAGCAATCAGCCCCAGCATTTT. Residues: CASSLGNSLSNQPQHF. The chain employs TRBV5-5 and TRBJ1-5; D is undetermined. CDR1 is SGHKS, CDR2 YYEKEE, per germline (reference sequence). Trimming removed 0 bases at V and 0 bases at J, with 10 bases between. There are 16 residues in the CDR3.

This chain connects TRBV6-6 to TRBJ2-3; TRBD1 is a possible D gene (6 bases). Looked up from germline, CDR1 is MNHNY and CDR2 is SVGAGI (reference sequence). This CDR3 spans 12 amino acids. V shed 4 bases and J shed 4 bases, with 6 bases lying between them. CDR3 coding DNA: TGTGCCAGCAGTTGGGGGCCAGATACGCAGTATTTT. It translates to CASSWGPDTQYF.

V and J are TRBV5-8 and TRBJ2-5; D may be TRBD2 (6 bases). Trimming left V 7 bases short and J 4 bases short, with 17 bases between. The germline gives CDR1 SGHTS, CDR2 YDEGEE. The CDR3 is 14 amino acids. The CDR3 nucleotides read TGTGCCAGCGGGCGAGGAGGGGATCGAGAGACCCAGTACTTC. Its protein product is CASGRGGDRETQYF.

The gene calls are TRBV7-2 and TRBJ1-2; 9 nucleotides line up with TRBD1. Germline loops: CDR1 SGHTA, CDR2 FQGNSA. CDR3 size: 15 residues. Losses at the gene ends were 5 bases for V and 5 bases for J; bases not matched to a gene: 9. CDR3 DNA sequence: TGTGCCAGCAGCAGAACCGGGACAGGGAGATATGGCTACACCTTC. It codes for CASSRTGTGRYGYTF.

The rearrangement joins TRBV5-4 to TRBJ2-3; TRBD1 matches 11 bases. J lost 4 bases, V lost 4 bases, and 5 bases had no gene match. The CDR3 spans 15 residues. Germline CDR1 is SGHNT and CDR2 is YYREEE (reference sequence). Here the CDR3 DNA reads TGTGCCAGCAGCCCAGGACAGGGGGCTCCAGATACGCAGTATTTT. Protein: CASSPGQGAPDTQYF.

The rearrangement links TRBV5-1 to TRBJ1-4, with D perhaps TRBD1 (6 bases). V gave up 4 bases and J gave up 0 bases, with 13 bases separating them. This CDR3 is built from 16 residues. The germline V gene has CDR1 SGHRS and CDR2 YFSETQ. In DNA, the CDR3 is TGCGCCAGCAGCATGGGGGCCGCTGCAACTAATGAAAAACTGTTTTTT. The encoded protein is CASSMGAAATNEKLFF.

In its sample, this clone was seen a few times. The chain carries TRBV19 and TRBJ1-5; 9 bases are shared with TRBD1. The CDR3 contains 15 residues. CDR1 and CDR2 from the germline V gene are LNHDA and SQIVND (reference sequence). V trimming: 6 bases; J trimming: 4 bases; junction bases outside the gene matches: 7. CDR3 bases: TGTGCCAGTAGGGGGGGACAGGGTGGGAATCAGCCCCAGCATTTT. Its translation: CASRGGQGGNQPQHF.

CDR3 sequence: CSARTDGNQPQHF. The CDR3 DNA reads as TGCAGCGCCAGGACAGATGGGAATCAGCCCCAGCATTTT. The chain couples TRBV29-1 to TRBJ1-5; TRBD1 might be the D (6 bases). V lost 7 bases and J 4 bases, leaving 14 bases between the germline ends. CDR3 length: 13 amino acids. Germline-derived CDR1 and CDR2 are SQVTM and ANQGSEA.

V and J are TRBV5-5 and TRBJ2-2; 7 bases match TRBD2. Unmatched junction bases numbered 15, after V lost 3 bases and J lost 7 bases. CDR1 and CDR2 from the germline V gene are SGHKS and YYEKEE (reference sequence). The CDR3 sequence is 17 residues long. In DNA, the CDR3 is TGTGCCAGCAGCTGGGCTTGGACGGGGGGTTTGAACGGGGAGCTGTTTTTT. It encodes CASSWAWTGGLNGELFF.

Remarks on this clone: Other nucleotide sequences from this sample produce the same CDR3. The CDR3 sequence: CSAPARGFQHF. The CDR3 coding sequence is TGCAGTGCTCCTGCGCGGGGGTTCCAACATTTT. The chain is built from TRBV20-1 and TRBJ1-5; a weak D match, TRBD1 (5 bases). The CDR3 covers 11 residues. Germline CDR1 DFQATT, CDR2 SNEGSKA (reference sequence). With 5 bases removed from V and 16 bases from J, the gap between germline ends came to 18 bases.

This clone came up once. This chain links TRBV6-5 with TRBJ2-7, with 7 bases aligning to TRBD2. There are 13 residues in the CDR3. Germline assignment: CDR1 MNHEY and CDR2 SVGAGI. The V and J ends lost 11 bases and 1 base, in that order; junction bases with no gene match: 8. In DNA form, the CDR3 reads TGTGCCGTATGGCAGGGAGGGTCCTACGAGCAGTACTTC. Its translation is CAVWQGGSYEQYF.

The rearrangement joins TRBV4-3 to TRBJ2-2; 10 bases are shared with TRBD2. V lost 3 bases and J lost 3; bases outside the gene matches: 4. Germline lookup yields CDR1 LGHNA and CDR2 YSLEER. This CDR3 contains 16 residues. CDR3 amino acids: CASSQDSGGYTGELFF. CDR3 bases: TGCGCCAGCAGCCAGGATAGCGGGGGGTACACCGGGGAGCTGTTTTTT.

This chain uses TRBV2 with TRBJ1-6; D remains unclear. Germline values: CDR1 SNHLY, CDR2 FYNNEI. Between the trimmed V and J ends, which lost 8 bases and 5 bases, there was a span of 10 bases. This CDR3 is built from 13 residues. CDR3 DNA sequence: TGTGCCAGCCTGAGGGAGGATAATTCACCCCTCCACTTT. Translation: CASLREDNSPLHF.

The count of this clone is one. CDR3 bases: TGCGCCAGCAGCAGGGACAAGAACACTGAAGCTTTCTTT. Translated: CASSRDKNTEAFF. This chain uses TRBV5-1 with TRBJ1-1; TRBD1 is a possible D gene (6 bases). CDR1 and CDR2 (germline): SGHRS, YFSETQ. The V and J ends lost 4 bases and 1 base respectively, with 8 bases between them. This CDR3 is built from 13 residues.

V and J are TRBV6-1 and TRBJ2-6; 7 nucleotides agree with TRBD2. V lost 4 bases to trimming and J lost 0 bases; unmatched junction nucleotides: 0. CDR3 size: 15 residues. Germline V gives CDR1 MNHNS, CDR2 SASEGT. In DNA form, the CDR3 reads TGTGCCAGCAGTGGGGGGGGCTCTGGGGCCAACGTCCTGACTTTC. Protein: CASSGGGSGANVLTF.

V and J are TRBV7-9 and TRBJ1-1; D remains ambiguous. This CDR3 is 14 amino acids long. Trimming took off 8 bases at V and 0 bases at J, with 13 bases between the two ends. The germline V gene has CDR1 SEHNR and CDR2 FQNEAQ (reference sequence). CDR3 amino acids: CASGISGLNTEAFF. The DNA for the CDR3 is TGTGCCAGCGGGATTAGCGGGCTGAACACTGAAGCTTTCTTT.

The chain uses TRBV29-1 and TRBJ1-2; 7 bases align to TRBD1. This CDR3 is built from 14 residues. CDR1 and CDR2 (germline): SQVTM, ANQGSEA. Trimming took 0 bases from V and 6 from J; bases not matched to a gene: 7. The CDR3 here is CSVEDGGTAHGYTF. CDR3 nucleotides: TGCAGCGTTGAAGATGGAGGGACAGCCCATGGCTACACCTTC. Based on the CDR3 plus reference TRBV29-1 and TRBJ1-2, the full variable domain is SAVISQKPSRDICQRGTSLTIQCQVDSQVTMMFWYRQQPGQSLTLIATANQGSEATYESGFVIDKFPISRPNLTFSTLTVSNMSPEDSSIYLCSVEDGGTAHGYTFGSGTRLTVV.

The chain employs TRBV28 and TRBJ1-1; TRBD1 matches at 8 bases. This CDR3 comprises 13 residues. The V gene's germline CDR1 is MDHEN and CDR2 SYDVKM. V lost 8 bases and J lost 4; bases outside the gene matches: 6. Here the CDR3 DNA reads TGTGCCAGCGTACGACAGGGGATCACTGAAGCTTTCTTT. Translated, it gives CASVRQGITEAFF.

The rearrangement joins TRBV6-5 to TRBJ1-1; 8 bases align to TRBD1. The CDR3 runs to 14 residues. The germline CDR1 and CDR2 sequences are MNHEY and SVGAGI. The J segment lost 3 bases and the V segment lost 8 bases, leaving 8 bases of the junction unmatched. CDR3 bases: TGTGCCAGCGGCAACAGGGGGAGGCACACTGAAGCTTTCTTT. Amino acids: CASGNRGRHTEAFF.

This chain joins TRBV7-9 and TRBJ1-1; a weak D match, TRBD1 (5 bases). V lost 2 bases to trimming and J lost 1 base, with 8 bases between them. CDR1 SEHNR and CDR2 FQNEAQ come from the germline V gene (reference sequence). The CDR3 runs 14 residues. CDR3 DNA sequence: TGTGCCAGCAGCTTACAGGGAGGGAACACTGAAGCTTTCTTT. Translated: CASSLQGGNTEAFF.

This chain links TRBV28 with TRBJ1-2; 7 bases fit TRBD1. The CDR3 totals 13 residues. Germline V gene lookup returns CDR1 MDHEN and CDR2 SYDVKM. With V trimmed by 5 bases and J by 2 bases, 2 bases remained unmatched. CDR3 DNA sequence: TGTGCCAGCAGTCTGACAGGGAACTATGGCTACACCTTC. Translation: CASSLTGNYGYTF.

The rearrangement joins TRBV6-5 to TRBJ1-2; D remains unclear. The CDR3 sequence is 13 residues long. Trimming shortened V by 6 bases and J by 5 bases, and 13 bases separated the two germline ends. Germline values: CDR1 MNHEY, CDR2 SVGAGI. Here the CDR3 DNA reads TGTGCCAGCAGCAACGGGATCTCGTATGGCTACACCTTC. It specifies CASSNGISYGYTF.

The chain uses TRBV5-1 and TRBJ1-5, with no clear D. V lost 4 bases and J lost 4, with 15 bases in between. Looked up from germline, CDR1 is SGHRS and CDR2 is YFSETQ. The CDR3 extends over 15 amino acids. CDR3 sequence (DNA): TGCGCCAGCAGCCCCCTCTCCGACGGGAATCAGCCCCAGCATTTT. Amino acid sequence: CASSPLSDGNQPQHF.

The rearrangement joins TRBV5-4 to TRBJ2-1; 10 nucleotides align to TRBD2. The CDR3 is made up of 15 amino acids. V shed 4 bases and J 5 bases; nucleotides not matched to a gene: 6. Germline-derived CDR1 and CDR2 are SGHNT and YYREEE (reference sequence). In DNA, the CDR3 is TGTGCCAGCAGCCGTAGCGGGGGGCCCGACAATGAGCAGTTCTTC. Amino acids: CASSRSGGPDNEQFF.